This T cell receptor (beta chain) appears in the sequencing data of a study of cytomegalovirus exposure and HLA in healthy donors (dated by TCRdb to the late 2010s). Broadly, across the study: An earlier analysis of about 560 of the donors reported approximately 300 Gb of sequence data and 117 million unique TCR beta sequences obtained from approximately 180 million T cells. A few DR-DQ haplotypes were handled as single units for association and clustering because linkage in the cohort was strong. Of the 398 genotyped donors, 65% to 90% fell in the genetic ancestry cluster associated with self-reported Caucasian donors. Across some 400 genotyped donors of the cohort, an average of about 200,000 unique TCR beta nucleotide sequences per donor were sequenced, and roughly a sixth of those sequences were non-productive. A later genetic analysis used genome-wide SNP genotypes for about 55% of the 666 donors, treating that subset as a discovery cohort. To study patterns of TCR occurrence, a later analysis re-analyzed previously published TCR beta repertoires from hundreds of donors and added high-resolution HLA genotyping. Class I and class II HLA loci were covered by the typing at four-digit resolution. An earlier analysis of several hundred of the donors applied high-throughput TCR beta sequencing to assess whether each TCR beta V gene segment acted as functional or pseudogenic. In addition to the first cohort of roughly 670 subjects, a separate validation cohort of approximately 130 different subjects was used. The T cell repertoires of 670 or so subjects were profiled by immunosequencing and related to cytomegalovirus serostatus. The study was designed to test whether signatures of past pathogen exposure could be identified by cataloging public T cell receptors. In the later analysis, no new phenotypic data were used to find candidate immune exposures; instead, reliance was placed on TCR beta sequences and their occurrence across donors. The number of donors typed differed by locus, with roughly 620-640 for A, B, C, DRB1 and DQB1, roughly 520 for DQA1, some 570 for DPA1, and approximately 470 for DPB1. Every repertoire in the discovery cohort had been generated on one and the same sequencing platform. Roughly 300 gigabases of sequencing data and approximately 85 million unique TCR sequences were included in an early release covering about 700 HLA-typed donors. High-throughput TCR immunosequencing, statistical association of individual TCRs with disease status, and machine learning were combined to predict cytomegalovirus infection status. Donor age, sex, ethnicity and CMV serostatus were compiled together with the repertoire data.

Library creation used the immunoSEQ multiplex PCR assay. For the multiplex PCR, a mixture combining 60 forward primers for TCR Vbeta segments and 13 reverse primers for TCR Jbeta segments was used. A multiplex PCR assay on genomic DNA amplified the CDR3 region of rearranged TCR beta genes. Amplified TCR beta libraries were sequenced as 87-base-pair reads on the Illumina HiSeq System. From the authors' description of their analysis: In a later analysis, around 80 million unique TCR beta chains were counted across the 500 to 850 repertoires, and around 10 million of these chains were shared by at least two donors. Raw reads were error-corrected and collapsed into unique sequences with a nearest-neighbor algorithm that merged closely related sequences to remove PCR and sequencing errors. Alignment of CDR3 sequences to IMGT reference sequences was used to assign V, D and J gene segments. For a sequence to be retained, a match of at least six nucleotides was required to both a V gene segment and a J gene segment. Rearrangements were classified as productive when the CDR3 lacked stop codons and remained in frame with V and J, and all other rearrangements were classified as non-productive. Following IMGT convention, CDR3 was defined as the stretch from the second conserved V-encoded cysteine up to the conserved J-encoded phenylalanine. The earlier analysis of about 500 of the donors excluded sequences that lacked an unambiguous match to a single V gene segment. In an earlier analysis of 450 to 750 of the donors, a V segment was called functional when productive rearrangements were above 56.7%, and segregating when the standard deviation between donors exceeded 5%. A statistical classification framework was developed to diagnose cytomegalovirus status using the catalog of TCR beta chain sequences. A later analysis assigned V and J genes by comparing TCR nucleotide sequences with IMGT/GENE-DB human TR gene sequences. Using the TCRdist pipeline, a later analysis assigned CDR3 sequences along with most-parsimonious VDJ recombination scenarios. A later analysis defined each TCR beta chain by its CDR3 amino acid sequence plus V-gene family, and excluded reads lacking a unique V-gene family. As a way to deal with suspected cross-contamination and a sequencing artifact, a later analysis dropped under 600 nucleotide sequences that were highly shared and had low generation probability. A later analysis calculated a clonal expansion index for each public chain from normalized within-repertoire ranks of inferred template counts. In a later analysis, generation probabilities were computed with a VDJ recombination model fitted to out-of-frame rearrangements, and the resulting probabilities were checked against IGoR. Hypergeometric tests were used in a later analysis to score TCR-TCR, TCR-HLA and TCR-CMV co-occurrence, with a repertoire-size bias correction applied to the TCR pairs. To estimate false discovery rates, a later analysis permuted the HLA or CMV assignments 20 times. A later analysis grouped co-occurring TCRs with DBSCAN, adding TCRdist sequence similarity when clustering within HLA-allele-positive subsets. Repertoires with fewer than 30,000 or more than 120,000 public chains, plus five repertoires with anomalous nucleotide sharing, were excluded from co-occurrence clustering. TCRdb mirrors the immuneACCESS table, restricted to in-frame sequences. Some clones are absent from its copies; in checked studies, under half trace to an unresolved V gene, and the reason for the others is unknown. V, J and clone size reflect that table, while D and trimming were determined from the DNA. The sample data list approximately 160,000 clones, and approximately 84% of these were observed just once. The ten largest make up around 0.41% of the sample.

The cohort was made up of 666 healthy bone marrow donors. At the time of sampling, all cohort members were nominally healthy, though unrecorded immune exposures were likely present. The donor tested CMV seronegative, placing the donor among the roughly 350 seronegative members of the cohort. Each donor provided a peripheral blood sample, and peripheral blood mononuclear cells were used for TCR beta sequencing. The Qiagen DNeasy Blood Extraction Kit was used to extract genomic DNA from the blood cell samples. As concerns this clone: This receptor's antigen is unknown. Base qualities are not recorded, but no much larger clone differs from it by a single base.

Beyond this particular receptor, the publication reports: A further reported finding was that TCR beta sequences accurately predicted the HLA-A and HLA-B alleles for most subjects in the first cohort. Correlated functional status among segregating V segments might be attributable to linkage disequilibrium, but an unknown experimental factor could not be ruled out. V-gene and J-gene trimming of TCR beta chains was associated with a missense DCLRE1C variant in a later genetic analysis, and the association was replicated in an independent cohort. Because the 87-base-pair reads could not distinguish some IMGT-functional V segments, including TRBV6-2 and TRBV6-3, those segments were excluded. According to a later analysis, parvovirus B19, influenza, CMV and Epstein-Barr virus appeared linked to several top co-occurrence clusters. A later analysis found that TCR association rates varied across HLA loci, with DRB1 alleles showing the most associated TCRs and HLA-C alleles the fewest. In vitro tests confirmed that a few of the cytomegalovirus-associated TCR beta chains recognize cytomegalovirus antigens. This cohort had only TCR beta chains sequenced, and the lack of alpha or paired-chain data limited which features could be detected. The study listed 150 to 200 TCR beta chains as associated with cytomegalovirus. A later analysis associated about 17,000 TCR beta sequences with specific HLA alleles at a false discovery rate of 0.05. CMV serostatus was the only immune exposure information available for the cohort. HLA typing was unavailable for some donors at each locus, so association tests used only the typed subset. According to a later genetic analysis, donors in an Asian-associated ancestry cluster had fewer N-insertions in productive TCRs than the approximately 710-donor mean. While some public TCRs were present in many individuals, most TCR sequences turned up only very rarely across donors. Roughly 15 rarely observed V segments, including chromosome 9 orphons, were excluded from the earlier analysis of approximately 500 of the donors because counts were too low. An earlier analysis of approximately 540 of the donors showed that most TCR beta V segments appeared in productive rearrangements either about 87% or about 30% of the time, which broadly matched IMGT annotations. According to the authors, the approach could potentially be generalized to other disease states and immunological phenotypes. According to a later analysis, most CMV-associated TCR beta chains appeared to be HLA-restricted, and the HLA associations seemed to be driven largely by CMV exposure. In a later analysis, HLA-associated TCR beta chains were found to be more clonally expanded and to have lower generation probabilities than equally common non-associated chains. Sequencing depth was assumed to be roughly uniform across donors in the presence/absence analyses, though that assumption may not hold. Strong co-occurrence of HLA alleles, especially DR and DQ, made assigning TCR associations to individual alleles difficult. A cluster of highly shared sequence variants was judged likely to represent a technical artifact of the sequencing pipeline. The classifier was reported to diagnose cytomegalovirus status with high specificity and sensitivity in both the original and validation cohorts.

Its CDR3 holds 13 amino acids, cysteine through phenylalanine. Left in the record is the CDR3 DNA by itself, 39 bases read in frame from the first base. Per the germline V gene, SGDLS is the CDR1 and YYNGEE is the CDR2. Deletion took 0 bases off V and 1 base off J, with a span of 4 bases between the germline ends. Sequenced material: PBMCs. The sequence joins TRBV9 to TRBJ1-1; the D segment cannot be called with confidence. This clonotype was sampled from a boy between 2 and 15 years old in good health and CMV-seronegative. The nucleotides are TGTGCCAGCAGCGTAGCGGGGAACACTGAAGCTTTCTTT. It translates as CASSVAGNTEAFF.